The present entry profiles one T cell receptor (beta chain) with its context. Antigen specificity is unknown. Generated by immunoSEQ multiplex PCR, the TCRdb table keeps only in-frame clones and is missing some. The sample gives about 32,000 clones, roughly 86% of which show up once; 2% to 3% is in the top ten. This sample is part of a study of memory B cells and T cells in multiple sclerosis. Study results and caveats: Clone-set sizes differed between compartments, so shared clonotype counts needed normalization.

This CDR3 region has 14 residues. With 10 bases removed from V and 0 bases from J, the gap between germline ends came to 15 bases. CDR1 is MNHEY, CDR2 SMNVEV, per germline (reference sequence). Stimulus-free culture yielded autoproliferating CFSE-dim and non-proliferating CFSE-high T cells, each sequenced separately. Cultures began with approximately 4.5x10^7 CFSE-labeled PBMCs, unstimulated for 6 to 8 days, with replicate wells pooled. PBMCs were labeled with roughly 0.46 uM CFSE and cultured without exogenous stimuli. The chain links TRBV27 to TRBJ1-1, with D perhaps matching TRBD1 (5 bases). Sample: PBMCs from blood kept in culture. The origin of this receptor is a human donor with multiple sclerosis. CDR3 sequence (DNA): TGTGCCACCAGGGTGGGCCGGATGAACACTGAAGCTTTCTTT. This translates into CATRVGRMNTEAFF.